Below, 18 T cell receptor beta chains from the same sample are listed, as sequenced in a study of a mutant IDH1 vaccine in newly diagnosed glioma. Time point reported: week 5, during vaccination. Every single dose of the vaccine, 300 ug of mutant IDH1 20-mer peptide, came with topical imiquimod. For these TCRs, the target antigens are not known. The protocol was immunoSEQ multiplex PCR, while the TCRdb copy is restricted to in-frame clones and leaves out a portion. Of about 26,000 clones listed, 70% to 85% were seen once; the top ten hold around 7.2%. Material: PBMCs, obtained from a glioma patient whose treatment included an IDH1 peptide vaccine. These receptors came from a man aged 40-55 years with glioma. Some clones in this sample may be carry-over from other donors' samples.

The chain recombines TRBV7-9 with TRBJ1-2; TRBD1 matches at 9 bases. The CDR3 is made up of 17 amino acids. Germline trimming cut 5 bases from V and 1 base from J; bases unmatched to any gene: 11. Germline CDR1 reads SEHNR; CDR2 reads FQNEAQ (reference sequence). The chain's CDR3 is CASSLSRDRAINYGYTF. The CDR3 DNA is TGTGCCAGCAGCCTAAGCCGGGACAGGGCGATTAACTATGGCTACACCTTC.

Only a few counts were recorded for this clone. The rearrangement joins TRBV6-5 to TRBJ1-1; 9 bases fit TRBD1. From germline, CDR1 is MNHEY and CDR2 SVGAGI. The J segment lost 10 bases and the V segment lost 4 bases, leaving 7 bases of the junction unmatched. The CDR3 is 13 amino acids. The CDR3 DNA sequence: TGTGCCAGCAGTTCCAGACAGGGGGGTAGAGCTTTCTTT. This gives the protein CASSSRQGGRAFF.

V gene TRBV7-9 combines with J gene TRBJ1-1; D gene unclear. The germline V gene encodes CDR1 SEHNR and CDR2 FQNEAQ (reference sequence). This CDR3 is 17 amino acids long. V was pared by 3 bases and J by 0 bases, with 17 bases between. CDR3 DNA: TGTGCCAGCAGCTTGCCCACATGGAGACCGATGAACACTGAAGCTTTCTTT. The encoded protein is CASSLPTWRPMNTEAFF.

This chain joins TRBV18 and TRBJ1-1; D possibly corresponds to TRBD1 (5 bases). Germline V gives CDR1 KGHSH, CDR2 LQKENI. The CDR3 has 15 amino acids. V was clipped by 3 bases and J by 1 base, with 12 bases between them. The CDR3, as DNA: TGTGCCAGCTCACCCCTGATGGGGGAGAACACTGAAGCTTTCTTT. Translated: CASSPLMGENTEAFF.

The V call is TRBV19, the J call TRBJ2-3; D is perhaps TRBD2 (6 bases). In germline, CDR1 is LNHDA, CDR2 SQIVND (reference sequence). This CDR3 spans 14 amino acids. Trimming took off 7 bases at V and 0 bases at J, with 11 bases between the two ends. The CDR3 DNA follows: TGTGCCAGTAAGATGAGCGGGAGCACAGATACGCAGTATTTT. Encoded protein: CASKMSGSTDTQYF. The full variable domain, in which reference TRBV19 and TRBJ2-3 provide the parts outside the CDR3, is DGGITQSPKYLFRKEGQNVTLSCEQNLNHDAMYWYRQDPGQGLRLIYYSQIVNDFQKGDIAEGYSVSREKKESFPLTVTSAQKNPTAFYLCASKMSGSTDTQYFGPGTRLTVL.

The chain has TRBV19 and TRBJ1-2, with D unclear. V was clipped by 3 bases and J by 5 bases, with 19 bases between them. The CDR3 is 16 residues long. The germline gives CDR1 LNHDA, CDR2 SQIVND (reference sequence). This chain's CDR3 is CASSINYRNDPYGYTF. The CDR3 DNA follows: TGTGCCAGTAGTATTAACTATAGGAACGACCCGTATGGCTACACCTTC.

The DNA of the CDR3 is TGTGCCAGCAGCGTAGGAGGTGGAGGCTACACCTTC. It is translated as CASSVGGGGYTF. This chain uses TRBV9 with TRBJ1-2; D gene ambiguous. The germline gives CDR1 SGDLS, CDR2 YYNGEE. This CDR3 is built from 12 residues. The V end lost 0 bases, the J end lost 8 bases, and 8 bases lay between the germline ends.

The chain carries TRBV25-1 and TRBJ2-2; TRBD1 aligns across 9 bases. Germline assignment: CDR1 MGHDK and CDR2 SYGVNS. The ends lost 3 bases at V and 4 bases at J; junction bases unmatched: 3. The length of the CDR3 is 15 residues. CDR3: CASSDTTGGTGELFF. In DNA, the CDR3 is TGTGCCAGCAGTGATACGACAGGGGGCACCGGGGAGCTGTTTTTT.

The J gene is TRBJ2-7, the V gene TRBV15; D is unclear. Trimming stripped 0 bases from V and 3 bases from J, with 3 bases between. Germline CDR1 is LNHNV and CDR2 is YYDKDF (reference sequence). The CDR3 is 12 residues long. The CDR3, as DNA: TGTGCCACCAGCAGAGAAGGCTACGAGCAGTACTTC. As protein: CATSREGYEQYF.

The rearrangement uses TRBV2 and TRBJ2-5, with TRBD1 identical over 7 bases. Per germline, CDR1 SNHLY and CDR2 FYNNEI. V lost 6 bases and J lost 0; bases outside the gene matches: 4. The CDR3 covers 14 residues. The CDR3 region has the DNA TGTGCCAGCAGCCTTCAGGGGGACCAAGAGACCCAGTACTTC. It yields the protein CASSLQGDQETQYF.

This chain uses TRBV6-6 with TRBJ1-4, with 9 positions matching TRBD1. Germline V CDR1 and CDR2: MNHNY, SVGAGI (reference sequence). The CDR3 spans 15 residues. Trimming at V came to 4 bases and at J to 7 bases, leaving 7 bases not matched to a gene. The CDR3: CASSSEGQGVEKLFF. The DNA for the CDR3 is TGTGCCAGCAGTTCCGAGGGACAGGGTGTTGAAAAACTGTTTTTT.

The rearrangement links TRBV6-1 to TRBJ1-5; D is unresolved. The germline V gene encodes CDR1 MNHNS and CDR2 SASEGT. This CDR3 is built from 15 residues. V lost 4 bases to trimming and J lost 2 bases, with 12 bases between them. The CDR3 spells CASSALIRGNQPQHF. The DNA for the CDR3 is TGTGCCAGCAGTGCCCTGATAAGGGGCAATCAGCCCCAGCATTTT.

This chain uses TRBV29-1 with TRBJ1-2, with 9 positions matching TRBD1. The length of the CDR3 is 12 residues. Trimming removed 8 bases from V and 4 bases from J; junction bases left unmatched: 5. Germline V gene lookup returns CDR1 SQVTM and CDR2 ANQGSEA. The CDR3 sequence is CSFVQGAYGYTF. CDR3 in DNA: TGCAGCTTCGTACAGGGGGCCTATGGCTACACCTTC.

This sequence joins TRBV5-4 and TRBJ2-5; D uncertain. V was shortened by 4 bases and J by 2 bases, with 9 bases between the two germline ends. This CDR3 is 13 amino acids long. Germline CDR1 and CDR2: SGHNT and YYREEE (reference sequence). The CDR3 nucleotides read TGTGCCAGCAGCCCCCGGGTACAAGAGACCCAGTACTTC. Protein: CASSPRVQETQYF.

The chain combines TRBV7-6 with TRBJ2-3; D possibly corresponds to TRBD2 (5 bases). The CDR3 contains 14 residues. CDR1 and CDR2 from the germline V gene are SGHVS and FNYEAQ. V lost 0 bases and J 4 bases, leaving 8 bases between the germline ends. CDR3 protein: CASSLAMRADTQYF. The DNA for the CDR3 is TGTGCCAGCAGCTTAGCGATGAGGGCAGATACGCAGTATTTT.

The rearrangement joins TRBV19 to TRBJ2-3; TRBD2 agrees at 9 bases. With V trimmed by 3 bases and J by 1 base, 5 bases remained unmatched. The germline gives CDR1 LNHDA, CDR2 SQIVND (reference sequence). CDR3 length: 16 amino acids. The chain's CDR3 is CASSILAGDRTDTQYF. The DNA for the CDR3 is TGTGCCAGTAGTATCTTAGCGGGGGACCGCACAGATACGCAGTATTTT.

This sequence joins TRBV4-1 and TRBJ2-6; D is undetermined. The CDR3 loop spans 12 amino acids. The germline gives CDR1 MGHRA, CDR2 YSYEKL. Trimming took 8 bases from V and 2 from J, leaving 4 bases between them. The CDR3 nucleotides read TGCGCCAGCCTAACTGGGGCCAACGTCCTGACTTTC. It yields the protein CASLTGANVLTF.

Note on this clone: At one end the junction does not follow the germline gene, possibly because of a read error. DNA of the CDR3: TGCGCCAGCAGTTTGGGTTGGCAGGGGCAGGCAGATACGCAGTATTTT. It translates to CASSLGWQGQADTQYF. This rearrangement joins TRBV5-1 to TRBJ2-3; tentatively, D is TRBD1 (6 bases). The CDR3 length is 16 residues. The germline V gene encodes CDR1 SGHRS and CDR2 YFSETQ.